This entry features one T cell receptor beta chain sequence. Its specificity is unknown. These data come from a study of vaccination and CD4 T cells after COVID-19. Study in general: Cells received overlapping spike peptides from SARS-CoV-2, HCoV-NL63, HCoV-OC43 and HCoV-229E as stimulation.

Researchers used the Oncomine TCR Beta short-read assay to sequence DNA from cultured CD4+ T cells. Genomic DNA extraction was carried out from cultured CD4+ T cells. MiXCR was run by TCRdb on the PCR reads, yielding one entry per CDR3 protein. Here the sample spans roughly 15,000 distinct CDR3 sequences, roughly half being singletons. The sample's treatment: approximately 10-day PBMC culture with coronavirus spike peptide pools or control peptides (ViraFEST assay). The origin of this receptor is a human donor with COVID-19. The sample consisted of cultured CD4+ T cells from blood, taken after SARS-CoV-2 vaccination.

DNA of the CDR3: TGTGCCACCAGTGATTTGCAAGGACAGACGAATTCACCCCTCCACTTT. This sequence encodes CATSDLQGQTNSPLHF. The V and J genes are TRBV24-1 and TRBJ1-6; D possibly corresponds to TRBD1 (6 bases). Germline-derived CDR1 and CDR2 are KGHDR and SFDVKD. V was trimmed by 0 bases and J by 7 bases, leaving 12 bases between them. The CDR3 extends over 16 amino acids.